This TCR beta chain was documented in a study of blood T cells in healthy people across ages. Then a second PCR, running roughly 6 to 11 cycles, was carried out with a sample-barcoded 5' primer and a J-beta primer mix. TCRdb processed the 5' RACE reads anew with MiXCR; each CDR3 protein has one entry. The sample consists of over a million distinct CDR3 sequences, around 42% of them appearing once. This clonotype turned up a few times. What it binds is unknown. Overall study results and limits: Diversity figures based on one million T cells were deemed too low. There was no known CMV status for donors, so expanded clonotype changes were possibly confounded.

Between the trimmed V and J ends, which lost 4 bases and 4 bases, there was a span of 17 bases. Germline CDR1 is DFQATT and CDR2 is SNEGSKA (reference sequence). The CDR3 is made up of 14 amino acids. The J gene is TRBJ2-7, the V gene TRBV20-1; a possible D gene is TRBD2 (7 bases). The sequencing input was blood. The clonotype originates from a young woman in good health. The CDR3 DNA reads as TGCAGTGCTACCTCCCGGGGGGCTGGGTACGAGCAGTACTTC. Its translation is CSATSRGAGYEQYF.